One sample yielded the 15 T cell receptor beta chains listed below, sequenced in a study of blood T cell repertoires in COVID-19. Assay: immunoSEQ multiplex PCR; the TCRdb copy retains only in-frame clones and omits some. This table has under 300,000 clones, about nine tenths appearing once. The source material was peripheral blood. These receptors came from a man aged 25-40 years who had recovered from COVID-19.

V gene TRBV9 combines with J gene TRBJ1-1; D possibly corresponds to TRBD1 (5 bases). CDR3 length equals 16 residues. CDR1 and CDR2 from the germline V gene are SGDLS and YYNGEE. V was trimmed by 0 bases and J by 5 bases, leaving 17 bases between them. This chain's CDR3 is CASSVGLDRPETEAFF. The CDR3 nucleotides are TGTGCCAGCAGCGTAGGGTTAGACAGACCCGAGACTGAAGCTTTCTTT.

The rearrangement joins TRBV6-2 or TRBV6-3 to TRBJ2-2; 7 bases agree with TRBD1. This CDR3 comprises 17 residues. Germline V gene data show CDR1 as MNHEY and CDR2 as SVGEGT. V was pared by 0 bases and J by 6 bases, with 10 bases of the junction left unmatched. The CDR3 nucleotides are TGTGCCAGCAGTTACTCGACTATAAACAGGGGCGCCGGGGAGCTGTTTTTT. It encodes CASSYSTINRGAGELFF.

CDR3 in DNA: TGTGCCAGCAGCTATGCAGGCTATGAGCAGTTCTTC. This translates into CASSYAGYEQFF. J is TRBJ2-1 and V is TRBV7-9; D gene ambiguous. This CDR3 region has 12 residues. Germline V gene sequence: CDR1 SEHNR, CDR2 FQNEAQ (reference sequence). Trimming took 4 bases from V and 8 from J, leaving 9 bases between them.

This clone was detected once. The chain joins TRBV18 to TRBJ1-1, with 7 bases fitting TRBD1. The CDR3 loop spans 12 amino acids. J lost 7 bases, V lost 6 bases, and 5 bases had no gene match. Per the germline V gene, CDR1 is KGHSH and CDR2 is LQKENI. Here the CDR3 reads CASSPGTVEAFF. CDR3 DNA: TGTGCCAGCTCTCCCGGGACAGTTGAAGCTTTCTTT.

A few counts support this clone. The rearrangement uses TRBV6-5 and TRBJ1-6; TRBD1 agrees at 8 bases. This CDR3 has 14 amino acids. Looked up from germline, CDR1 is MNHEY and CDR2 is SVGAGI. V lost 6 bases to trimming and J lost 9 bases; unmatched junction nucleotides: 7. The CDR3 reads CASSPGQESSPLHF. CDR3 coding DNA: TGTGCCAGCAGCCCGGGACAGGAGTCTTCACCCCTCCACTTT.

V is TRBV12-3 or TRBV12-4 and J is TRBJ2-7; 7 bases line up with TRBD2. With 3 bases clipped from V and 3 bases from J, the junction kept 2 bases outside the gene matches. The CDR3 has 13 amino acids. The CDR3 nucleotides read TGTGCCAGCAGTTTCTGGGGGGGCTACGAGCAGTACTTC. This encodes CASSFWGGYEQYF.

This clone has only a few counts. The V and J genes are TRBV11-2 and TRBJ1-4; D might be TRBD1 (6 bases). V was pared by 2 bases and J by 5 bases, with 24 bases between. The CDR3 totals 19 residues. Germline V gives CDR1 SGHAT, CDR2 FQNNGV. CDR3 nucleotides: TGTGCCAGCAGCTTAAGAGGCGGGCAGGGGACCCTCAAAAATGAAAAACTGTTTTTT. It is translated as CASSLRGGQGTLKNEKLFF.

The rearrangement links TRBV25-1 to TRBJ2-2; tentatively, D is TRBD1 (6 bases). The CDR3 contains 13 residues. V was cut by 5 bases and J by 6 bases, with 10 bases left in between. Germline V gene sequence: CDR1 MGHDK, CDR2 SYGVNS. CDR3 residues: CASSTHRAGELFF. CDR3 DNA: TGTGCCAGCAGTACCCACAGGGCCGGGGAGCTGTTTTTT.

The chain's CDR3 is CASSQAVGRADTQYF. The CDR3 coding sequence is TGTGCCAGCAGTCAAGCCGTCGGCAGGGCGGATACGCAGTATTTT. V usage is TRBV6-6 and J usage is TRBJ2-3, with a weak D call TRBD1 (5 bases). Germline CDR1 MNHNY, CDR2 SVGAGI (reference sequence). The CDR3 is made up of 15 amino acids. With 5 bases removed from V and 6 bases from J, the gap between germline ends came to 18 bases.

The chain joins TRBV5-1 to TRBJ2-5, with 10 bases matching TRBD2. The germline CDR1 and CDR2 sequences are SGHRS and YFSETQ. V lost 0 bases, J lost 5 bases, and 4 bases stayed unmatched. The CDR3 runs 15 residues. In DNA, the CDR3 is TGCGCCAGCAGCTTGGAGCTTAGCGGGGGGGAGACCCAGTACTTC. Residues: CASSLELSGGETQYF.

The sample holds one count of this clone. The gene calls are TRBV11-1 and TRBJ1-1; TRBD1 is a possible D gene (5 bases). This CDR3 region has 16 residues. Germline CDR1 SGHAT, CDR2 FQDESV (reference sequence). Trimming cost V 0 bases and J 5 bases, with 16 bases left between them. DNA for the CDR3: TGTGCCAGCAGCTTAGCAGACTGGGGGGTATGGACTGAAGCTTTCTTT. Translating it yields CASSLADWGVWTEAFF.

This clone occurred a few times. For the CDR3, the DNA is TGTGCCAGTAGTATCGGCGGGGAGCTGTTTTTT. Translated, it gives CASSIGGELFF. The V gene is TRBV19, the J gene TRBJ2-2, with D unresolved. The CDR3 totals 11 residues. Germline V gene lookup returns CDR1 LNHDA and CDR2 SQIVND (reference sequence). Trimming took off 3 bases at V and 7 bases at J, with 3 bases between the two ends.

The chain links TRBV5-5 to TRBJ2-7; TRBD1 agrees at 11 bases. Trimming cost V 4 bases and J 4 bases; bases outside gene matches: 4. The CDR3 has 14 amino acids. In germline, CDR1 is SGHKS, CDR2 YYEKEE (reference sequence). CDR3 region: CASSRGTGGYEQYF. The DNA of the CDR3 is TGTGCCAGCAGCCGAGGGACAGGGGGGTACGAGCAGTACTTC.

This chain links TRBV5-1 with TRBJ1-5, with D uncertain. The CDR3 sequence is 14 residues long. Germline CDR1 is SGHRS and CDR2 is YFSETQ. V lost 0 bases and J 3 bases, leaving 7 bases between the germline ends. CDR3 coding DNA: TGCGCCAGCAGCTTGGACTCCTTCAATCAGCCCCAGCATTTT. This translates into CASSLDSFNQPQHF.

The J gene is TRBJ1-6, the V gene TRBV6-5; TRBD1 aligns across 7 bases. The CDR3 is made up of 15 amino acids. Germline V lookup: CDR1 MNHEY, CDR2 SVGAGI. V lost 7 bases and J lost 7; bases outside the gene matches: 10. The CDR3: CASNWGQPFNSPLHF. The CDR3, as DNA: TGTGCCAGCAACTGGGGACAGCCTTTCAATTCACCCCTCCACTTT.